The 23 T cell receptor beta chains listed next were all sequenced from one sample in a study of CD8 T cells in ankylosing spondylitis. From the 5' RACE reads, TCRdb called clonotypes with MiXCR, one entry per CDR3 protein. This sample has about 140,000 distinct CDR3 sequences, with 7% to 10% found just once. The material sequenced was synovial fluid, either unsorted or a sorted T cell fraction (not recorded which). These receptors came from a male donor with ankylosing spondylitis.

This clonotype has ten or more counts. V is TRBV7-2 and J is TRBJ1-2; D gene ambiguous. Trimming cost V 3 bases and J 8 bases, with 13 bases left between them. The CDR3 sequence is 13 residues long. Per the germline V gene, CDR1 is SGHTA and CDR2 is FQGNSA. The CDR3 region has the DNA TGTGCCAGCAGCTTGCTCAGGACGGGAGGCTACACCTTC. This gives the protein CASSLLRTGGYTF.

The CDR3 spells CASNLGTGGSGANVLTF. The CDR3 DNA reads as TGTGCCAGTAACCTCGGGACAGGGGGGTCTGGGGCCAACGTCCTGACTTTC. The V gene is TRBV28, the J gene TRBJ2-6, with 11 bases identical to TRBD1. Per the germline V gene, CDR1 is MDHEN and CDR2 is SYDVKM. There are 17 residues in the CDR3. The V gene end was trimmed by 9 bases and the J gene end by 1 base; junction bases not matched to a gene: 8.

This clonotype was observed at least ten times. This chain uses TRBV20-1 with TRBJ2-7, with 8 bases fitting TRBD2. After removal of 5 bases from V and 4 bases from J, the junction contained 10 bases not matched to a gene. Germline V gene data show CDR1 as DFQATT and CDR2 as SNEGSKA (reference sequence). CDR3 length: 14 residues. The CDR3 spells CSARPGTRRYEQYF. The CDR3 nucleotides are TGCAGTGCTCGTCCCGGGACTAGAAGGTACGAGCAGTACTTC.

At least ten counts were recorded for this clonotype. The rearrangement uses TRBV20-1 and TRBJ2-3; D is undetermined. V lost 6 bases and J 4 bases, leaving 14 bases between the germline ends. There are 13 residues in the CDR3. Germline CDR1 and CDR2: DFQATT and SNEGSKA (reference sequence). The CDR3 DNA reads TGCAGTGCCAGCAACTATATTTCAGATACGCAGTATTTT. Encoded protein: CSASNYISDTQYF.

This clonotype came up many times. The genes are TRBV28 and TRBJ1-6, with D possibly matching TRBD1 (5 bases). V shed 2 bases and J shed 3 bases, with 5 bases lying between them. Germline CDR1 is MDHEN and CDR2 is SYDVKM. The CDR3 length is 14 residues. In DNA, the CDR3 is TGTGCCAGCAGTTTAGGGGGCTATAATTCACCCCTCCACTTT. Translating gives CASSLGGYNSPLHF.

Many counts were recorded for this clonotype. V gene TRBV3-1 combines with J gene TRBJ1-2; perhaps TRBD1 as D (6 bases). This CDR3 has 14 amino acids. Germline V gene lookup returns CDR1 LGHDT and CDR2 YNNKEL (reference sequence). V was pared by 1 base and J by 3 bases, with 9 bases between. The CDR3 loop reads CASSQGQVDYGYTF. CDR3 DNA: TGTGCCAGCAGCCAAGGACAGGTAGACTATGGCTACACCTTC.

This clonotype has a count of ten or more. The genes are TRBV24-1 and TRBJ2-3; D is perhaps TRBD1 (5 bases). The germline V gene encodes CDR1 KGHDR and CDR2 SFDVKD. Trimming left V 9 bases short and J 3 bases short, with 12 bases between. This CDR3 has 13 residues. DNA of the CDR3: TGTGCCACCGGTAACAGGTTGACAGATACGCAGTATTTT. This codes for CATGNRLTDTQYF.

This chain uses TRBV28 with TRBJ2-7, with D unresolved. Germline V CDR1 and CDR2: MDHEN, SYDVKM. The CDR3 extends over 15 amino acids. Trimming took off 5 bases at V and 3 bases at J, with 17 bases between the two ends. The CDR3 reads CASSVSPAEFYEQYF. For the CDR3, the DNA is TGTGCCAGCAGTGTTTCCCCGGCTGAATTCTACGAGCAGTACTTC.

V gene TRBV24-1 combines with J gene TRBJ2-2; TRBD1 or TRBD2 may be the D gene (5 bases each). V was cut by 3 bases and J by 1 base, with 17 bases left in between. This CDR3 has 18 amino acids. Germline lookup yields CDR1 KGHDR and CDR2 SFDVKD. The CDR3 region has the DNA TGTGCCACCAGTGATGGCCCGGGGCCAGAGGGGAACACCGGGGAGCTGTTTTTT. Protein: CATSDGPGPEGNTGELFF.

The rearrangement links TRBV12-3 or TRBV12-4 to TRBJ1-1; 7 nucleotides agree with TRBD1. Unmatched junction bases numbered 11, after V lost 2 bases and J lost 11 bases. CDR3 size: 14 residues. CDR3 coding DNA: TGTGCCAGCAGTTTAAAGGGGACAGCCTCTGGGGCTTTCTTT. Translated: CASSLKGTASGAFF.

V is TRBV19 and J is TRBJ1-1, with no clear D. Looked up from germline, CDR1 is LNHDA and CDR2 is SQIVND (reference sequence). Between the trimmed V and J ends, which lost 4 bases and 4 bases, there was a span of 10 bases. There are 13 residues in the CDR3. The CDR3 nucleotides are TGTGCCAGTAGTAGCAGGATGCTCACTGAAGCTTTCTTT. Its translation: CASSSRMLTEAFF.

The table lists this clonotype with many counts. This rearrangement joins TRBV12-3 or TRBV12-4 to TRBJ1-5, with D perhaps TRBD1 (6 bases). The CDR3 covers 15 residues. Trimming took 3 bases from V and 6 from J, leaving 15 bases between them. The CDR3 here is CASSFDWGRGQPQHF. The CDR3 bases are TGTGCCAGCAGTTTCGATTGGGGGCGAGGTCAGCCCCAGCATTTT.

CDR3 nucleotides: TGTGCCAGCAGGAGGAGACTAGCGGGTGAAGAGACCCAGTACTTC. The encoded protein is CASRRRLAGEETQYF. The V gene is TRBV28, the J gene TRBJ2-5, with 10 positions matching TRBD2. V trimming: 6 bases; J trimming: 3 bases; junction bases outside the gene matches: 7. From germline, CDR1 is MDHEN and CDR2 SYDVKM. The CDR3 extends over 15 amino acids.

This clonotype was found a few times. V usage is TRBV15 and J usage is TRBJ2-7; unclear D gene. Trimming took 0 bases from V and 2 from J, leaving 8 bases between them. The CDR3 consists of 14 residues. Germline V gene data show CDR1 as LNHNV and CDR2 as YYDKDF (reference sequence). CDR3 sequence reads: CATSRDKGTYEQYF. The DNA for the CDR3 is TGTGCCACCAGCAGAGATAAGGGTACCTACGAGCAGTACTTC.

By share, this clonotype counts as medium-sized. The chain joins TRBV12-3 or TRBV12-4 to TRBJ1-4; maybe TRBD1 (6 bases). This CDR3 is built from 13 residues. V lost 10 bases, J lost 6 bases, and 15 bases lay in between. The CDR3 region is CATSRGYHEKLFF. In DNA, the CDR3 is TGTGCCACCAGCAGGGGTTACCATGAAAAACTGTTTTTT.

At least ten counts were recorded for this clonotype. This chain connects TRBV20-1 to TRBJ2-3; 7 nucleotides match TRBD1. Germline CDR1 reads DFQATT; CDR2 reads SNEGSKA (reference sequence). The junction had 3 bases not matched to a gene; V was cut back by 4 bases and J by 2 bases. The CDR3 covers 13 residues. In nucleotides, the CDR3 is TGCAGTGCTATAGGACAGGACACAGATACGCAGTATTTT. Amino acids: CSAIGQDTDTQYF.

This clonotype was seen more than once but under ten times. This chain joins TRBV10-3 and TRBJ1-1; TRBD1 is a possible D gene (6 bases). The V and J ends lost 10 bases and 3 bases respectively, with 27 bases between them. This CDR3 is built from 17 residues. CDR1 and CDR2 from the germline V gene are ENHRY and SYGVKD. The chain's CDR3 is CATAPHAGTLRDTEAFF. CDR3 nucleotides: TGTGCCACCGCACCCCATGCCGGGACACTGAGGGACACTGAAGCTTTCTTT.

The chain links TRBV4-3 to TRBJ1-1; D may be TRBD1 (6 bases). The germline V and J ends were trimmed by 4 bases and 6 bases, with 21 bases remaining between them. This CDR3 has 16 residues. Germline V gives CDR1 LGHNA, CDR2 YSLEER. The CDR3: CASSRPTSRGEAEAFF. The CDR3 nucleotides are TGCGCCAGCAGCCGCCCCACGTCGAGGGGGGAGGCTGAAGCTTTCTTT.

This clonotype was detected ten times or more. The chain uses TRBV7-2 and TRBJ2-1, with a weak D call TRBD1 (5 bases). This CDR3 contains 13 residues. The germline V gene encodes CDR1 SGHTA and CDR2 FQGNSA. V gave up 8 bases and J gave up 7 bases, with 15 bases separating them. In nucleotides, the CDR3 is TGTGCCAGCGGTGGGGCCTCCTTTAATGAGCAGTTCTTC. Amino acids: CASGGASFNEQFF.

The V gene is TRBV10-3, the J gene TRBJ2-5; D perhaps matches TRBD2 (5 bases). This CDR3 is built from 15 residues. In germline, CDR1 is ENHRY, CDR2 SYGVKD. V was shortened by 1 base and J by 1 base, with 10 bases between the two germline ends. The CDR3 loop is CAISEWLASQETQYF. The CDR3 bases are TGTGCCATCAGTGAGTGGCTAGCATCCCAAGAGACCCAGTACTTC.

The chain links TRBV28 to TRBJ1-2; 7 nucleotides agree with TRBD1. Germline V gene sequence: CDR1 MDHEN, CDR2 SYDVKM. V trimming: 0 bases; J trimming: 4 bases; junction bases outside the gene matches: 2. This CDR3 comprises 14 residues. This CDR3 is CASSLWDRTYGYTF. Here the CDR3 DNA reads TGTGCCAGCAGTTTATGGGACAGGACCTATGGCTACACCTTC.

This clonotype was detected ten times or more. V gene TRBV12-3 or TRBV12-4 combines with J gene TRBJ1-3, with TRBD1 as a possible D gene (6 bases). V was trimmed by 6 bases and J by 2 bases, leaving 11 bases between them. The CDR3 loop spans 14 amino acids. CDR3 protein: CASSPQGTGNTIYF. As DNA, the CDR3 is TGTGCCAGCAGCCCTCAGGGGACTGGAAACACCATATATTTT.

This clonotype came up many times. V and J are TRBV5-1 and TRBJ2-2; no clear D gene. This CDR3 spans 16 amino acids. V lost 0 bases and J lost 3, with 12 bases in between. CDR1 SGHRS and CDR2 YFSETQ come from the germline V gene. CDR3 sequence reads: CASSLAERTDTGELFF. The CDR3, as DNA: TGCGCCAGCAGCTTGGCCGAGAGGACCGACACCGGGGAGCTGTTTTTT.